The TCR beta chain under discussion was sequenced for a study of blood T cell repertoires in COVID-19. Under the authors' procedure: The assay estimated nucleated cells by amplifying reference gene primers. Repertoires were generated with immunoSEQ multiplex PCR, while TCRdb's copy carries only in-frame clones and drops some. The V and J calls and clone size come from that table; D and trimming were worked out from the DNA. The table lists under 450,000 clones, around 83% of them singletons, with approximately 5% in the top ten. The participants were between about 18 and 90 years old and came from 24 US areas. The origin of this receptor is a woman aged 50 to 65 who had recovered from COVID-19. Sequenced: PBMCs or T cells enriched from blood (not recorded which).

CDR3 in amino acids: CASSLRQNTEAFF. Written as DNA, the CDR3 is TGTGCCAGCAGCCTCCGACAGAACACTGAAGCTTTCTTT. The V gene is TRBV9, the J gene TRBJ1-1; D is unresolved. Germline V gene lookup returns CDR1 SGDLS and CDR2 YYNGEE. The CDR3 totals 13 residues. The V end lost 4 bases, the J end lost 1 base, and 8 bases lay between the germline ends.